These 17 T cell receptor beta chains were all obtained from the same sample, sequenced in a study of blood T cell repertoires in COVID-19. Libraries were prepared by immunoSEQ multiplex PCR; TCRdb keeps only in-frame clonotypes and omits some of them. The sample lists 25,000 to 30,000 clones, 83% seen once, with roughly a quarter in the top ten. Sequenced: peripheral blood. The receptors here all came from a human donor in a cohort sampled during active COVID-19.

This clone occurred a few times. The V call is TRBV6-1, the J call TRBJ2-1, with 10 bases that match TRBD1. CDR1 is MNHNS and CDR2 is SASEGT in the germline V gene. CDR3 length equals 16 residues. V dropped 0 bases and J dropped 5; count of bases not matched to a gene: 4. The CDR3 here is CASSEAVGTGDNEQFF. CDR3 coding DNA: TGTGCCAGCAGTGAAGCAGTAGGGACAGGGGACAATGAGCAGTTCTTC.

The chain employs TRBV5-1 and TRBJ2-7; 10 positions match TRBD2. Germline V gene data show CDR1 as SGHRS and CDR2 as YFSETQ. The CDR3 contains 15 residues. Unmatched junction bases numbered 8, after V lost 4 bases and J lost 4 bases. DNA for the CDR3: TGCGCCAGCAGCCCATTAGCGGGGGGATTGTACGAGCAGTACTTC. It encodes CASSPLAGGLYEQYF.

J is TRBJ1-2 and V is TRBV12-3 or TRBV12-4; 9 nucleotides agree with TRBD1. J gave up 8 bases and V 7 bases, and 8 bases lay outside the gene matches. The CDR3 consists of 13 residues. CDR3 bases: TGTGCCAGCACACGGGACAGGGAGGTCGGCTACACCTTC. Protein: CASTRDREVGYTF.

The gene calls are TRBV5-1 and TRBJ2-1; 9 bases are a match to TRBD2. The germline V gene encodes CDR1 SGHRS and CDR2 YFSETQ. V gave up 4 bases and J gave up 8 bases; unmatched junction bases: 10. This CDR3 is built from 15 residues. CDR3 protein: CASSALAGKGDEQFF. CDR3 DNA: TGCGCCAGCAGCGCTCTAGCGGGGAAGGGAGATGAGCAGTTCTTC.

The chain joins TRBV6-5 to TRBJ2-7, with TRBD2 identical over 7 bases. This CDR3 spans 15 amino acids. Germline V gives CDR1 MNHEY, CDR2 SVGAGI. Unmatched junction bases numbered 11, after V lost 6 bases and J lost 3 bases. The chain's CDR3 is CASRPGTNRFYEQYF. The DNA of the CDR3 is TGTGCCAGCAGACCTGGGACTAACAGGTTCTACGAGCAGTACTTC.

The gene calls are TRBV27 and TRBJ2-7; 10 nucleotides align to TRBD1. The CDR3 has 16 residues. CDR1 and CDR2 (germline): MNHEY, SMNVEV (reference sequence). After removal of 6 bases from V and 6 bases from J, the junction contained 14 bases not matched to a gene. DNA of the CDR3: TGTGCCAGCAGCCTGGGAAGACAGGGGGCTTATCGCGAGCAGTACTTC. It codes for CASSLGRQGAYREQYF.

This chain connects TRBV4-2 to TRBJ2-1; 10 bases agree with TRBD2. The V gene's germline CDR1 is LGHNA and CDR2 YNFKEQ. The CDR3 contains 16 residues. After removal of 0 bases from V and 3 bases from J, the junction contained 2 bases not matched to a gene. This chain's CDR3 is CASSQEASGGYNEQFF. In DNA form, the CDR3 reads TGTGCCAGCAGCCAAGAAGCTAGCGGGGGCTACAATGAGCAGTTCTTC.

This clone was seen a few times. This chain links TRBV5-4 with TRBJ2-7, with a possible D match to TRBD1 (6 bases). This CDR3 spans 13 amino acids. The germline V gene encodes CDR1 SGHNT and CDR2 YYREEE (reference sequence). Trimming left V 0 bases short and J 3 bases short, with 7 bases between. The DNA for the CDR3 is TGTGCCAGCAGCTTGGGACAGGTCTACGAGCAGTACTTC. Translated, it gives CASSLGQVYEQYF.

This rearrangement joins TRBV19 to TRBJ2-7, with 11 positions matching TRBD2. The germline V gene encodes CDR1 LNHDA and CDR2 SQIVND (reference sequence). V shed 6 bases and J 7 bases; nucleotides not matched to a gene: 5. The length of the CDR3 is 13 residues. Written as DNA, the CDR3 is TGTGCCAGTAGGACTAGCGGGGTGGAGGAGCAGTACTTC. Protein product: CASRTSGVEEQYF.

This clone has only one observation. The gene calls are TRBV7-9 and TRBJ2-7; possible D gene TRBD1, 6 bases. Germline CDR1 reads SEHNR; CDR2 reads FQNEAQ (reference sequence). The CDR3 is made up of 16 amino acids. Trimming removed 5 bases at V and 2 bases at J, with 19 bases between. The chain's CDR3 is CASSVPLGRGTYEQYF. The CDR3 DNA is TGTGCCAGCAGCGTGCCCCTAGGAAGGGGGACCTACGAGCAGTACTTC.

CDR3 in DNA: TGTGCCAGCAGCCAAGACACCAGTGCAACTAATGAAAAACTGTTTTTT. Its translation: CASSQDTSATNEKLFF. The rearrangement links TRBV14 to TRBJ1-4; D gene ambiguous. Trimming removed 0 bases at V and 0 bases at J, with 8 bases between. Per germline, CDR1 SGHDN and CDR2 FVKESK. The CDR3 contains 16 residues.

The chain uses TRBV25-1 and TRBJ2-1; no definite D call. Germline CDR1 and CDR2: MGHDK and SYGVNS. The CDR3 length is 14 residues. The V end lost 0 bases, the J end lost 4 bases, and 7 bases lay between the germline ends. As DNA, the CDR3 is TGTGCCAGCAGTGAATATGGTCAGTACAATGAGCAGTTCTTC. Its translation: CASSEYGQYNEQFF.

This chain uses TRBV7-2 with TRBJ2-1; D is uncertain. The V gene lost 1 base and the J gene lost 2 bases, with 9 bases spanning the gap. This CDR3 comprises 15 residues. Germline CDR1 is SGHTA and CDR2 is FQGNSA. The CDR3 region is CASSLGWAPYNEQFF. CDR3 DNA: TGTGCCAGCAGCTTAGGTTGGGCCCCCTACAATGAGCAGTTCTTC.

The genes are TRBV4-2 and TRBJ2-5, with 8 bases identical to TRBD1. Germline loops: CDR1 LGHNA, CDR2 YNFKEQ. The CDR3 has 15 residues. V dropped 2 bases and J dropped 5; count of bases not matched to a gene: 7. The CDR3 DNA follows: TGTGCCAGCAGCCAAACTCAGGGGGCTGTGGAGACCCAGTACTTC. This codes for CASSQTQGAVETQYF.

CDR3 sequence: CATPGAGGYNEQFF. DNA of the CDR3: TGTGCCACCCCGGGAGCGGGTGGCTACAATGAGCAGTTCTTC. V usage is TRBV2 and J usage is TRBJ2-1, with a tentative D call TRBD2 (6 bases). The length of the CDR3 is 14 residues. Germline V CDR1 and CDR2: SNHLY, FYNNEI. V was cut by 10 bases and J by 3 bases, with 16 bases left in between.

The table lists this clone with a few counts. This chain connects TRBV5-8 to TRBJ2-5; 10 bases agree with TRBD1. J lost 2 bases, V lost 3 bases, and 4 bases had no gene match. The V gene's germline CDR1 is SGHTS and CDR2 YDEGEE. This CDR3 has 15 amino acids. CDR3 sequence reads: CASSWGTGDQETQYF. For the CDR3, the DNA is TGTGCCAGCAGCTGGGGGACAGGGGATCAAGAGACCCAGTACTTC.

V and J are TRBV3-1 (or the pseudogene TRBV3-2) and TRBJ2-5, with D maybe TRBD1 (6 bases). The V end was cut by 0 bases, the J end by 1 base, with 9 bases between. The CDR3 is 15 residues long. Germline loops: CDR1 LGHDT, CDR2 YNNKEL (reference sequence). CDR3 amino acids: CASSQEQGFQETQYF. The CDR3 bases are TGTGCCAGCAGCCAAGAACAGGGATTCCAAGAGACCCAGTACTTC.